The rows below give T cell receptor beta chains drawn from one sample of a study of Graves' ophthalmopathy and Graves' hyperthyroidism. TCRdb used MiXCR to reprocess the multiplex PCR reads, holding one entry per CDR3 protein. Here the sample spans 350,000 to 450,000 distinct CDR3 sequences, 20% to 25% being singletons. Sequencing used peripheral blood. Source of these receptors: a woman in her late teens or twenties with stable Graves' hyperthyroidism. Each CDR3 is given with its conserved first and last residue. The order of the fields is J gene, CDR3 length, V gene, clone size, D gene, CDR3 DNA, CDR3 protein. A D gene is named only where the DNA matches it firmly. Clone size appears in some rows only: once, few, many, or a class for an expanded clone.

TRBJ2-2,12,TRBV30,-,-,TGTGCCCTGGAAGGCATAACCGGGGAGCTGTTTTTT,CALEGITGELFF
TRBJ2-7,15,TRBV28,many,-,TGTGCCAGCAGACCCACCGGGGGGCAAGACTACGAGCAGTACTTC,CASRPTGGQDYEQYF
TRBJ2-6,16,TRBV11-1,-,-,TGTGCCAGCAGCTTCAGAGATTTCTCTAGGGCCTACGTCCTGACTTTC,CASSFRDFSRAYVLTF
TRBJ1-2,17,TRBV2,many,TRBD1,TGTGCCAGCAGTGAAGCGCTACAGGGGGCAGCTAACTATGGCTACACCTTC,CASSEALQGAANYGYTF
TRBJ2-5,13,TRBV6-2/TRBV6-3,many,-,TGTGCCAGCAGTCCCGGGACACCTGAGACCCAGTACTTC,CASSPGTPETQYF
TRBJ1-5,14,TRBV19,many,-,TGTGCCAGTAGTTGGAGTCAAGATAATCAGCCCCAGCATTTT,CASSWSQDNQPQHF
TRBJ1-5,14,TRBV12-5,-,-,TGTGCTAGTGGCATCGCGCGGAACAATCAGCCCCAGCATTTT,CASGIARNNQPQHF
TRBJ2-7,13,TRBV6-4,-,TRBD2,TGTGCCAGCAGTTACAGCGGGAGAAACGAGCAGTACTTC,CASSYSGRNEQYF
TRBJ1-2,13,TRBV5-1,many,-,TGCGCCAGCAGCGGGAGAGGAAACTATGGCTACACCTTC,CASSGRGNYGYTF
TRBJ2-5,17,TRBV7-2,many,TRBD2,TGTGCCAGCAGCCCCACGGGACTAGCGTTTTTCCAAGAGACCCAGTACTTC,CASSPTGLAFFQETQYF
TRBJ2-2,18,TRBV5-1,-,-,TGCGCCAGCTCCCGGGACTCTCGGGGGTACGCGAACACCGGGGAGCTGTTTTTT,CASSRDSRGYANTGELFF
TRBJ2-5,15,TRBV12-3/TRBV12-4,many,-,TGTGCCAGCAGTTTAGACAGGGTACCACAAGAGACCCAGTACTTC,CASSLDRVPQETQYF
TRBJ2-7,14,TRBV3-1,many,-,TGTGCCAGCAGCCAAGCGGGACGCTCCTACGAGCAGTACTTC,CASSQAGRSYEQYF
TRBJ2-5,11,TRBV20-1,many,-,TGCAGTGCTAGCAATCAAGAGACCCAGTACTTC,CSASNQETQYF
TRBJ1-3,16,TRBV6-5,many,-,TGTGCCAGCAGTTACTCGATTATGAGCTCTGGAAACACCATATATTTT,CASSYSIMSSGNTIYF
TRBJ2-5,16,TRBV12-3/TRBV12-4,many,TRBD2,TGTGCCAGCAGTAAATCGGGACTAGCGGTCCAAGAGACCCAGTACTTC,CASSKSGLAVQETQYF
TRBJ2-7,14,TRBV6-2/TRBV6-3,many,-,TGTGCCAGCAGGGGGACGCTTGCCGGATACGAGCAGTACTTC,CASRGTLAGYEQYF